One sample yielded the 14 T cell receptor beta chains listed below, sequenced in a study of cytomegalovirus exposure and HLA in healthy donors. Primers included in the PCR were 60 Vbeta and 13 Jbeta primers. Repertoires were generated with immunoSEQ multiplex PCR, while TCRdb's copy carries only in-frame clones and drops some. The repertoire has about 150,000 clones, roughly 74% of them found once; the top ten carry approximately 2.8%. The sequenced material came from PBMCs. The receptors stem from a man younger than 35 in good health and CMV-seronegative.

The CDR3 sequence: CASKGPMTDTQYF. As DNA, the CDR3 is TGTGCCAGCAAGGGGCCCATGACAGATACGCAGTATTTT. The chain recombines TRBV2 with TRBJ2-3; possible D gene TRBD1, 5 bases. The V gene's germline CDR1 is SNHLY and CDR2 FYNNEI. Deletions cut 7 bases from V and 3 bases from J, with 11 bases between. This CDR3 contains 13 residues.

This clone was found once. The CDR3 spells CASSYGTGDSYEQYF. The CDR3 DNA follows: TGTGCCAGCAGTTACGGGACAGGAGACTCCTACGAGCAGTACTTC. J is TRBJ2-7 and V is TRBV6-5; the match to TRBD1 covers 8 bases. J gave up 0 bases and V 2 bases, and 3 bases lay outside the gene matches. Germline V gene sequence: CDR1 MNHEY, CDR2 SVGAGI. The CDR3 is made up of 15 amino acids.

In this sample, this clone turned up a few times. The rearrangement links TRBV29-1 to TRBJ1-2, with D uncertain. The germline V gene has CDR1 SQVTM and CDR2 ANQGSEA. The V and J ends lost 4 bases and 13 bases respectively, with 25 bases between them. The CDR3 loop spans 14 amino acids. The CDR3 reads CSVATQPTSLLPTF. The CDR3, as DNA: TGCAGCGTTGCCACACAGCCGACGTCGCTCTTGCCCACCTTC.

DNA of the CDR3: TGTGCCAGCAGTGAATGGCCAGGCACCTACGAGCAGTACGTC. This sequence encodes CASSEWPGTYEQYV. This chain uses TRBV6-1 with TRBJ2-7; D is unclear. The CDR3 is 14 amino acids. The V gene lost 2 bases and the J gene lost 2 bases, with 10 bases spanning the gap. Germline V gene sequence: CDR1 MNHNS, CDR2 SASEGT.

V gene TRBV9 combines with J gene TRBJ1-6, with unresolved D. Trimming cost V 3 bases and J 0 bases, with 10 bases left between them. Germline values: CDR1 SGDLS, CDR2 YYNGEE. This CDR3 comprises 16 residues. The CDR3 reads CASSGGRSSYNSPLHF. In DNA form, the CDR3 reads TGTGCCAGCAGCGGAGGGAGGAGCTCCTATAATTCACCCCTCCACTTT.

This clone was counted only a few times. The chain is built from TRBV7-3 and TRBJ2-7; 9 bases line up with TRBD1. The CDR3 totals 15 residues. The germline CDR1 and CDR2 sequences are SGHTA and FQGTGA. Losses at the gene ends were 4 bases for V and 4 bases for J; bases not matched to a gene: 8. CDR3 residues: CASSSYAGTGYEQYF. CDR3 sequence (DNA): TGTGCCAGCAGCTCTTACGCCGGGACAGGGTACGAGCAGTACTTC.

This clone was seen a handful of times. V gene TRBV19 combines with J gene TRBJ1-4; possible D gene TRBD1, 6 bases. Trimming took off 2 bases at V and 7 bases at J, with 14 bases between the two ends. From germline, CDR1 is LNHDA and CDR2 SQIVND (reference sequence). The CDR3 contains 15 residues. The CDR3 region has the DNA TGTGCCAGTAGTATACGGGGGGGCCTCCTTGAAAAACTGTTTTTT. Residues: CASSIRGGLLEKLFF. Looking up the rest from reference TRBV19 and TRBJ1-4 gives the full variable domain: DGGITQSPKYLFRKEGQNVTLSCEQNLNHDAMYWYRQDPGQGLRLIYYSQIVNDFQKGDIAEGYSVSREKKESFPLTVTSAQKNPTAFYLCASSIRGGLLEKLFFGSGTQLSVL.

The rearrangement links TRBV9 to TRBJ1-1; 7 bases line up with TRBD1. V was clipped by 0 bases and J by 5 bases; unmatched bases: 13. CDR3 length: 17 amino acids. From germline, CDR1 is SGDLS and CDR2 YYNGEE. The CDR3 coding sequence is TGTGCCAGCAGCGTAGCTTCTGACGACAGGGTAGAAACTGAAGCTTTCTTT. Translating gives CASSVASDDRVETEAFF.

V and J are TRBV5-4 and TRBJ1-4, with unresolved D. The V and J ends lost 4 bases and 0 bases respectively, with 13 bases between them. The CDR3 consists of 16 residues. Germline CDR1 reads SGHNT; CDR2 reads YYREEE (reference sequence). CDR3 region: CASSVPPDSTNEKLFF. CDR3 sequence (DNA): TGTGCCAGCAGCGTACCGCCAGACTCAACTAATGAAAAACTGTTTTTT.

This chain joins TRBV7-9 and TRBJ1-6, with 7 bases fitting TRBD1. The V segment lost 5 bases and the J segment 14 bases; nucleotides outside the gene matches: 27. The CDR3 is 19 amino acids. The germline gives CDR1 SEHNR, CDR2 FQNEAQ (reference sequence). For the CDR3, the DNA is TGTGCCAGCAGCCCGTTTGACCACGGGGACAGCCTAGAGCCCACAGCCCTCCACTTT. It specifies CASSPFDHGDSLEPTALHF.

V usage is TRBV6-5 and J usage is TRBJ2-7; D possibly corresponds to TRBD1 (6 bases). The germline V and J ends were trimmed by 0 bases and 11 bases, with 14 bases remaining between them. From germline, CDR1 is MNHEY and CDR2 SVGAGI. The CDR3 spans 13 residues. The CDR3 here is CASSYSSGTLEYV. In DNA, the CDR3 is TGTGCCAGCAGTTACTCGTCCGGGACACTGGAGTACGTC.

This clone was found a few times. The chain links TRBV29-1 to TRBJ1-5, with TRBD1 as a possible D gene (5 bases). CDR3 length: 13 residues. Germline CDR1 and CDR2: SQVTM and ANQGSEA. V dropped 7 bases and J dropped 0 bases, with 10 bases sitting between them. The CDR3 loop reads CSARDSSNQPQHF. The CDR3 nucleotides read TGCAGCGCCCGGGACTCTAGCAATCAGCCCCAGCATTTT.

CDR3 in DNA: TGTGCCTGGAGTGTTTTCCTACAAGAGACCCAGTACTTC. Translating gives CAWSVFLQETQYF. The rearrangement links TRBV30 to TRBJ2-5; no firm D call. V shed 0 bases and J shed 2 bases, with 7 bases lying between them. The CDR3 extends over 13 amino acids. Looked up from germline, CDR1 is GTSNPN and CDR2 is SVGIG (reference sequence).

The chain uses TRBV29-1 and TRBJ1-1; possibly TRBD1 for D (6 bases). Trimming pared 3 bases from V and 1 base from J, leaving 9 bases between. The germline gives CDR1 SQVTM, CDR2 ANQGSEA. The CDR3 runs 13 residues. The CDR3 DNA follows: TGCAGCGTTGATGGACAGCCGAACACTGAAGCTTTCTTT. Translated: CSVDGQPNTEAFF.